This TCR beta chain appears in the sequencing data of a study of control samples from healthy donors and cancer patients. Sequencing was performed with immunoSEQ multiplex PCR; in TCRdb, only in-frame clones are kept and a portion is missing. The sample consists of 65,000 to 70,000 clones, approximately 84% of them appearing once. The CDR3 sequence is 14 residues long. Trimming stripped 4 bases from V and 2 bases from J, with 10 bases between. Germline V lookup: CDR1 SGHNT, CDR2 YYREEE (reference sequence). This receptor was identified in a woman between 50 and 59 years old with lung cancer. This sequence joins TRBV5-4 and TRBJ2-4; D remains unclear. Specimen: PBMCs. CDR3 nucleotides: TGTGCCAGCAGCATACCGTCCTCCAAAAACATTCAGTACTTC. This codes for CASSIPSSKNIQYF.